The 24 T cell receptor beta chains listed next were all sequenced from one sample in a study of blood T cell repertoires in COVID-19. Repertoires were generated with immunoSEQ multiplex PCR, while TCRdb's copy carries only in-frame clones and drops some. The top ten clones hold 7.5% to 8% of a sample with about 160,000 clones, approximately 84% of them seen once. Sample: peripheral blood. These receptors were taken from a man aged 35 to 55 who had recovered from COVID-19.

V usage is TRBV3-1 (or the pseudogene TRBV3-2) and J usage is TRBJ2-7; 11 bases line up with TRBD1. Germline V gene lookup returns CDR1 LGHDT and CDR2 YNNKEL (reference sequence). The CDR3 extends over 16 amino acids. J was trimmed by 2 bases and V by 3 bases; bases with no gene match: 6. CDR3 bases: TGTGCCAGCAGCCAGGAACCGGACAGGGGGCCCTACGAGCAGTACTTC. It specifies CASSQEPDRGPYEQYF.

The rearrangement uses TRBV5-4 and TRBJ1-4, with TRBD1 matching 9 bases. The germline V gene encodes CDR1 SGHNT and CDR2 YYREEE (reference sequence). The CDR3 has 14 amino acids. V dropped 4 bases and J dropped 7; count of bases not matched to a gene: 5. The DNA of the CDR3 is TGTGCCAGCAGCCATCCGGGACAGGGTGAAAAACTGTTTTTT. Amino acid sequence: CASSHPGQGEKLFF.

The CDR3 spells CASSQDRGSADTQYF. Written as DNA, the CDR3 is TGTGCCAGCAGCCAAGACAGGGGGAGCGCAGATACGCAGTATTTT. The chain joins TRBV4-2 to TRBJ2-3; 7 bases align to TRBD1. Germline V gene sequence: CDR1 LGHNA, CDR2 YNFKEQ. V lost 0 bases and J lost 4; bases outside the gene matches: 4. This CDR3 region has 15 residues.

The rearrangement uses TRBV18 and TRBJ2-2; D ambiguous. Germline assignment: CDR1 KGHSH and CDR2 LQKENI. The length of the CDR3 is 13 residues. Trimming removed 2 bases from V and 6 bases from J, with 7 bases in between. CDR3 residues: CASSPAAAGELFF. CDR3 DNA sequence: TGTGCCAGCTCACCAGCCGCGGCCGGGGAGCTGTTTTTT. Filled out from reference TRBV18 and TRBJ2-2, the complete variable domain reads NAGVMQNPRHLVRRRGQEARLRCSPMKGHSHVYWYRQLPEEGLKFMVYLQKENIIDESGMPKERFSAEFPKEGPSILRIQQVVRGDSAAYFCASSPAAAGELFFGEGSRLTVL.

This clone occurred once. The V and J genes are TRBV7-9 and TRBJ2-1, with D possibly TRBD2 on 5 matching bases. V gave up 6 bases and J gave up 9 bases, with 15 bases separating them. Germline lookup yields CDR1 SEHNR and CDR2 FQNEAQ (reference sequence). The CDR3 runs to 13 residues. CDR3: CASRHFTGSEQFF. The CDR3 DNA follows: TGTGCCAGCAGACACTTCACGGGGTCTGAGCAGTTCTTC.

V gene TRBV4-3 combines with J gene TRBJ1-2, with a weak D call TRBD1 (5 bases). The CDR3 spans 18 residues. Germline CDR1 is LGHNA and CDR2 is YSLEER. Trimming removed 0 bases at V and 2 bases at J, with 19 bases between. The CDR3: CASSQDLTVTHRNYGYTF. The CDR3 DNA follows: TGCGCCAGCAGCCAAGATTTAACGGTAACCCACAGGAACTATGGCTACACCTTC.

In this sample, this clone turned up a few times. The chain couples TRBV28 to TRBJ1-4; D ambiguous. Germline CDR1 is MDHEN and CDR2 is SYDVKM. CDR3 length: 13 amino acids. Trimming shortened V by 9 bases and J by 4 bases, and 12 bases separated the two germline ends. This CDR3 is CASQPGFNEKLFF. CDR3 DNA: TGTGCCAGTCAGCCGGGATTTAATGAAAAACTGTTTTTT.

This rearrangement joins TRBV30 to TRBJ2-7; 7 bases line up with TRBD2. CDR1 GTSNPN and CDR2 SVGIG come from the germline V gene (reference sequence). This CDR3 has 13 residues. V shed 8 bases and J 2 bases; nucleotides not matched to a gene: 9. Written as DNA, the CDR3 is TGTGCCGGTGGCGGAGGGAGGGCCTACGAGCAGTACTTC. Translation gives CAGGGGRAYEQYF. Full variable domain (missing parts from reference TRBV30 and TRBJ2-7): SQTIHQWPATLVQPVGSPLSLECTVEGTSNPNLYWYRQAAGRGLQLLFYSVGIGQISSEVPQNLSASRPQDRQFILSSKKLLLSDSGFYLCAGGGGRAYEQYFGPGTRLTVT.

This clone appeared once. The genes are TRBV9 and TRBJ2-7; no clear D gene. CDR1 is SGDLS and CDR2 is YYNGEE in the germline V gene. Trimming took 0 bases from V and 0 from J, leaving 7 bases between them. This CDR3 region has 14 residues. The CDR3 loop reads CASSVGWSSYEQYF. The CDR3 DNA follows: TGTGCCAGCAGCGTAGGCTGGAGCTCCTACGAGCAGTACTTC. Together with reference TRBV9 and TRBJ2-7, the CDR3 gives the full variable domain: DSGVTQTPKHLITATGQRVTLRCSPRSGDLSVYWYQQSLDQGLQFLIQYYNGEERAKGNILERFSAQQFPDLHSELNLSSLELGDSALYFCASSVGWSSYEQYFGPGTRLTVT.

Notes on this clone: Other nucleotide sequences from this sample produce the same CDR3. The chain couples TRBV10-3 to TRBJ2-7; TRBD1 matches at 8 bases. In germline, CDR1 is ENHRY, CDR2 SYGVKD. Losses at the gene ends were 6 bases for V and 6 bases for J; bases not matched to a gene: 1. The CDR3 loop spans 11 amino acids. The CDR3 sequence is CAISDRGEQYF. The CDR3 coding sequence is TGTGCCATCAGCGACAGGGGCGAGCAGTACTTC.

The rearrangement uses TRBV12-3 or TRBV12-4 and TRBJ2-3, with D possibly TRBD1 on 5 matching bases. V lost 7 bases and J 6 bases, leaving 14 bases between the germline ends. CDR3 size: 13 residues. CDR3 loop: CASTTWGPDTQYF. The CDR3 bases are TGTGCCAGCACCACGTGGGGCCCCGATACGCAGTATTTT.

The gene calls are TRBV14 and TRBJ1-1; D gene unclear. From germline, CDR1 is SGHDN and CDR2 FVKESK. This CDR3 region has 13 residues. Trimming removed 4 bases from V and 4 bases from J, with 10 bases in between. CDR3 sequence: CASSPRATTEAFF. In DNA form, the CDR3 reads TGTGCCAGCAGCCCCCGAGCCACCACTGAAGCTTTCTTT. Full variable domain (remainder filled in from reference TRBV14 and TRBJ1-1): EAGVTQFPSHSVIEKGQTVTLRCDPISGHDNLYWYRRVMGKEIKFLLHFVKESKQDESGMPNNRFLAERTGGTYSTLKVQPAELEDSGVYFCASSPRATTEAFFGQGTRLTVV.

The chain combines TRBV12-3 or TRBV12-4 with TRBJ1-1; D is unresolved. The length of the CDR3 is 12 residues. The V end lost 0 bases, the J end lost 10 bases, and 9 bases lay between the germline ends. The CDR3 DNA reads as TGTGCCAGCAGTTTAGCCCCCCGGGGAGCTTTCTTT. Protein: CASSLAPRGAFF.

This chain uses TRBV30 with TRBJ2-3, with D unclear. The CDR3 runs 12 residues. Germline values: CDR1 GTSNPN, CDR2 SVGIG (reference sequence). Trimming took 0 bases from V and 7 from J, leaving 8 bases between them. The DNA of the CDR3 is TGTGCCTGGAGTGTAACCGGTTATACGCAGTATTTT. As protein: CAWSVTGYTQYF.

CDR3 nucleotide sequence: TGCGCCAGCAGCCAAGGTAGCGGGAGGACGCAGTATTTT. Protein product: CASSQGSGRTQYF. The genes are TRBV4-3 and TRBJ2-3; 10 nucleotides match TRBD2. The CDR3 is 13 amino acids. The V and J ends lost 1 base and 9 bases, in that order; junction bases with no gene match: 1. Germline lookup yields CDR1 LGHNA and CDR2 YSLEER.

This clone came up once. The V gene is TRBV6-5, the J gene TRBJ1-6; D is unresolved. Germline V gives CDR1 MNHEY, CDR2 SVGAGI. Trimming removed 4 bases at V and 8 bases at J, with 12 bases between. The CDR3 is 14 amino acids. CDR3 loop: CASSSVQGDSPLHF. DNA for the CDR3: TGTGCCAGCAGTTCGGTCCAAGGAGATTCACCCCTCCACTTT.

The J gene is TRBJ2-1, the V gene TRBV29-1; tentative D call: TRBD2 (5 bases). The germline V and J ends were trimmed by 0 bases and 13 bases, with 13 bases remaining between them. CDR1 is SQVTM, CDR2 ANQGSEA, per germline. The CDR3 sequence is 12 residues long. CDR3 coding DNA: TGCAGCGTTGAAGATCTTTTGGCTAGCCAGTTCTTC. Its protein product is CSVEDLLASQFF.

The V gene is TRBV5-4, the J gene TRBJ1-5, with 9 bases fitting TRBD1. V gave up 4 bases and J gave up 9 bases; unmatched junction bases: 8. CDR1 is SGHNT and CDR2 is YYREEE in the germline V gene (reference sequence). This CDR3 has 14 amino acids. This chain's CDR3 is CASSGRTGARPQHF. The CDR3 nucleotides read TGTGCCAGCAGCGGGAGGACAGGGGCCCGGCCCCAGCATTTT.

The rearrangement joins TRBV7-8 to TRBJ1-5, with a possible D match to TRBD1 (5 bases). V lost 5 bases to trimming and J lost 1 base, with 15 bases between them. CDR3 size: 16 residues. CDR1 and CDR2 (germline): SGHVS, FQNEAQ. CDR3 sequence reads: CASSPQVWGSNQPQHF. As DNA, the CDR3 is TGTGCCAGCAGCCCGCAGGTATGGGGCAGCAATCAGCCCCAGCATTTT.

The chain carries TRBV3-1 (or the pseudogene TRBV3-2) and TRBJ1-6; no clear D. The V gene lost 8 bases and the J gene lost 9 bases, with 14 bases spanning the gap. This CDR3 is built from 13 residues. CDR1 is LGHDT, CDR2 YNNKEL, per germline (reference sequence). CDR3: CASARAAGSPLHF. The CDR3 DNA sequence: TGTGCCAGCGCGAGGGCGGCTGGTTCACCCCTCCACTTT.

The genes are TRBV12-3 or TRBV12-4 and TRBJ2-2; D may be TRBD2 (6 bases). The CDR3 runs 13 residues. V was pared by 6 bases and J by 7 bases, with 12 bases between. The CDR3 DNA reads TGTGCCAGCAGCAATAGCGGTTACGGGGAGCTGTTTTTT. It yields the protein CASSNSGYGELFF.

This clone was seen a handful of times. The V gene is TRBV5-8, the J gene TRBJ2-7, with a tentative D call TRBD1 (7 bases). Germline lookup yields CDR1 SGHTS and CDR2 YDEGEE. This CDR3 region has 16 residues. V lost 4 bases, J lost 6 bases, and 23 bases lay in between. CDR3 coding DNA: TGTGCCAGCAGCCAGTTGCGGGACAGACCCCTCGGCGAGCAGTACTTC. Its translation: CASSQLRDRPLGEQYF.

The rearrangement links TRBV7-2 to TRBJ2-2; perhaps TRBD2 as D (6 bases). The CDR3 totals 15 residues. Germline V gives CDR1 SGHTA, CDR2 FQGNSA. Deletions cut 3 bases from V and 7 bases from J, with 15 bases between. CDR3 coding DNA: TGTGCCAGCAGCTTGAGCGGGCCGGTCATCGGGGAGCTGTTTTTT. It translates to CASSLSGPVIGELFF.

The chain carries TRBV18 and TRBJ2-3; a possible D gene is TRBD1 (6 bases). V was pared by 3 bases and J by 2 bases, with 12 bases between. Per germline, CDR1 KGHSH and CDR2 LQKENI. This CDR3 has 15 amino acids. The CDR3 DNA reads as TGTGCCAGCTCACCCCCGACAGGATACACAGATACGCAGTATTTT. Amino acid sequence: CASSPPTGYTDTQYF.